This T cell receptor beta chain was sequenced for a study of cytomegalovirus exposure and HLA in healthy donors. Trimming removed 0 bases from V and 4 bases from J, with 7 bases in between. This CDR3 has 13 amino acids. From germline, CDR1 is SGHDT and CDR2 YYEEEE. The donors were in the approximately 130-subject validation cohort, distinct from the roughly 700-subject first cohort. Repertoires were generated with immunoSEQ multiplex PCR, while TCRdb's copy carries only in-frame clones and drops some. The data hold 150,000 to 200,000 clones, with roughly 90% observed a single time. Concerning this clone itself: Its antigen remains unknown.

General observations from the study: Through in vitro validation, three CMV-associated chains were shown to be specific for CMV antigens. TCR beta chains numbering more than 150 were designated cytomegalovirus-associated.

The receptor was derived from a woman in her late teens or twenties in good health and CMV-seronegative. The rearrangement uses TRBV5-6 and TRBJ1-1; D call uncertain. The specimen was PBMCs. CDR3 nucleotide sequence: TGTGCCAGCAGCTTGGGTACGGGCACTGAAGCTTTCTTT. As protein: CASSLGTGTEAFF.